These 20 T cell receptor beta chains share one sample of origin, sequenced in a study of blood T cell repertoires in COVID-19. The data were produced by immunoSEQ multiplex PCR, yet TCRdb's version contains in-frame clones alone and is incomplete. The table records under 250,000 clones, over 70% of them present only once. Material for sequencing was peripheral blood. The source is a woman between 65 and 79 years old with acute or convalescent COVID-19.

The V call is TRBV2, the J call TRBJ2-7, with 7 bases that match TRBD1. Germline values: CDR1 SNHLY, CDR2 FYNNEI. The CDR3 totals 12 residues. The V segment lost 6 bases and the J segment 7 bases; nucleotides outside the gene matches: 6. CDR3 nucleotide sequence: TGTGCCAGCAGCGCTGGGACAGAAGAGCAGTACTTC. It encodes CASSAGTEEQYF. The full variable domain, completed using reference TRBV2 and TRBJ2-7, is EPEVTQTPSHQVTQMGQEVILRCVPISNHLYFYWYRQILGQKVEFLVSFYNNEISEKSEIFDDQFSVERPDGSNFTLKIRSTKLEDSAMYFCASSAGTEEQYFGPGTRLTVT.

This clone appeared a few times. The rearrangement joins TRBV7-2 to TRBJ2-3; unclear D gene. The CDR3 extends over 16 amino acids. Trimming removed 1 base from V and 0 bases from J, with 11 bases in between. Germline CDR1 SGHTA, CDR2 FQGNSA. CDR3: CASSLDLLLSTDTQYF. The CDR3 DNA reads as TGTGCCAGCAGCTTAGACCTCTTACTGAGCACAGATACGCAGTATTTT.

This chain uses TRBV5-1 with TRBJ1-3; tentatively, D is TRBD1 (5 bases). Trimming took 1 base from V and 3 from J, leaving 17 bases between them. This CDR3 is built from 17 residues. Looked up from germline, CDR1 is SGHRS and CDR2 is YFSETQ. This chain's CDR3 is CASSLNGQGSYGNTIYF. The CDR3 coding sequence is TGCGCCAGCAGCTTGAATGGCCAGGGATCGTATGGAAACACCATATATTTT.

The chain employs TRBV29-1 and TRBJ2-7; 11 bases line up with TRBD1. From germline, CDR1 is SQVTM and CDR2 ANQGSEA. CDR3 size: 13 residues. The V and J ends lost 4 bases and 6 bases, in that order; junction bases with no gene match: 5. The CDR3 region is CSVGGTGGPEQYF. CDR3 DNA: TGCAGCGTTGGGGGGACAGGGGGTCCCGAGCAGTACTTC.

The rearrangement joins TRBV6-5 to TRBJ2-7; TRBD1 matches at 9 bases. CDR3 length: 15 residues. V lost 0 bases to trimming and J lost 2 bases; unmatched junction nucleotides: 2. Per germline, CDR1 MNHEY and CDR2 SVGAGI. The CDR3 region is CASSYSGTGPYEQYF. Written as DNA, the CDR3 is TGTGCCAGCAGTTACTCCGGGACAGGGCCCTACGAGCAGTACTTC.

V usage is TRBV9 and J usage is TRBJ2-3, with D perhaps matching TRBD2 (5 bases). The germline V gene has CDR1 SGDLS and CDR2 YYNGEE. The CDR3 totals 18 residues. V lost 0 bases, J lost 2 bases, and 19 bases lay in between. DNA of the CDR3: TGTGCCAGCAGCGTAGTGCAGCGGACCAATTTTTACACAGATACGCAGTATTTT. Its translation is CASSVVQRTNFYTDTQYF.

The chain employs TRBV2 and TRBJ1-2; a weak D match, TRBD1 (6 bases). This CDR3 has 14 residues. Germline CDR1 SNHLY, CDR2 FYNNEI. With 4 bases removed from V and 3 bases from J, the gap between germline ends came to 12 bases. Here the CDR3 reads CASSVEGGDYGYTF. The CDR3 DNA reads as TGTGCCAGCAGTGTAGAGGGGGGGGACTATGGCTACACCTTC.

The chain has TRBV5-1 and TRBJ1-5, with TRBD1 matching 7 bases. CDR1 and CDR2 from the germline V gene are SGHRS and YFSETQ. The CDR3 spans 15 residues. The V segment lost 0 bases and the J segment 3 bases; nucleotides outside the gene matches: 3. CDR3 sequence (DNA): TGCGCCAGCAGCTTGGCGGGGACAGTCAATCAGCCCCAGCATTTT. It is translated as CASSLAGTVNQPQHF.

The rearrangement joins TRBV5-1 to TRBJ2-2, with D maybe TRBD2 (5 bases). Germline lookup yields CDR1 SGHRS and CDR2 YFSETQ. V shed 4 bases and J shed 4 bases, with 14 bases lying between them. The CDR3 consists of 15 residues. The CDR3 sequence is CASSPRLPSTGELFF. CDR3 nucleotide sequence: TGCGCCAGCAGCCCTCGACTACCAAGCACCGGGGAGCTGTTTTTT.

The rearrangement links TRBV30 to TRBJ2-7; 8 positions agree with TRBD1. This CDR3 is 14 amino acids long. From germline, CDR1 is GTSNPN and CDR2 SVGIG (reference sequence). Germline trimming cut 0 bases from V and 2 bases from J; bases unmatched to any gene: 3. CDR3 residues: CAWSVTGGTYEQYF. The CDR3 bases are TGTGCCTGGAGTGTAACAGGGGGAACCTACGAGCAGTACTTC.

The gene calls are TRBV15 and TRBJ2-7, with 7 bases that match TRBD1. CDR3 size: 15 residues. V gave up 5 bases and J gave up 2 bases; unmatched junction bases: 9. Germline V gives CDR1 LNHNV, CDR2 YYDKDF (reference sequence). The CDR3 DNA sequence: TGTGCCACCAGCTTTTACAGGGGACCCACCTACGAGCAGTACTTC. This sequence encodes CATSFYRGPTYEQYF.

In DNA, the CDR3 is TGTGCCATCGGACAGGGATATGTTGGCTACACCTTC. It codes for CAIGQGYVGYTF. The V and J genes are TRBV6-5 and TRBJ1-2; TRBD1 agrees at 8 bases. CDR3 length: 12 amino acids. Germline V gene lookup returns CDR1 MNHEY and CDR2 SVGAGI. Trimming cost V 10 bases and J 7 bases; bases outside gene matches: 8.

This clone was found once. The chain couples TRBV18 to TRBJ2-1, with a tentative D call TRBD1 (5 bases). This CDR3 spans 14 amino acids. Germline V gene lookup returns CDR1 KGHSH and CDR2 LQKENI. Trimming took off 0 bases at V and 5 bases at J, with 8 bases between the two ends. Here the CDR3 DNA reads TGTGCCAGCTCACCACCGGCAGGGAACAATGAGCAGTTCTTC. Its protein is CASSPPAGNNEQFF.

The chain has TRBV18 and TRBJ1-1; D unresolved. Per the germline V gene, CDR1 is KGHSH and CDR2 is LQKENI. The length of the CDR3 is 14 residues. Trimming left V 3 bases short and J 3 bases short, with 11 bases between. CDR3 protein: CASSPQMTYTEAFF. Here the CDR3 DNA reads TGTGCCAGCTCACCCCAAATGACATACACTGAAGCTTTCTTT.

The genes are TRBV6-5 and TRBJ1-1, with D hard to call. CDR1 is MNHEY, CDR2 SVGAGI, per germline. V gave up 6 bases and J gave up 3 bases, with 14 bases separating them. The CDR3 length is 14 residues. CDR3 bases: TGTGCCAGCAGGACTGGACTCTCGTACACTGAAGCTTTCTTT. Amino acids: CASRTGLSYTEAFF.

This clone has just a few counts. Distinct nucleotide sequences in the sample also encode this CDR3. The V and J genes are TRBV18 and TRBJ2-1, with 11 bases lining up with TRBD1. The CDR3 length is 15 residues. J lost 5 bases, V lost 2 bases, and 2 bases had no gene match. The germline V gene has CDR1 KGHSH and CDR2 LQKENI. The CDR3 loop reads CASSPRDRGDNEQFF. DNA for the CDR3: TGTGCCAGCTCACCAAGGGACAGGGGGGACAATGAGCAGTTCTTC.

In the case of this clone: Other DNA sequences of this sample code for an identical CDR3. The chain employs TRBV29-1 and TRBJ1-1; 8 bases match TRBD1. This CDR3 is 12 amino acids long. Losses at the gene ends were 7 bases for V and 4 bases for J; bases not matched to a gene: 5. Germline values: CDR1 SQVTM, CDR2 ANQGSEA. As DNA, the CDR3 is TGCAGCGCTACTACAGGGGGCACTGAAGCTTTCTTT. Encoded protein: CSATTGGTEAFF.

Comment on this clone: Other DNA sequences from this sample encode an identical CDR3 as well. The V and J genes are TRBV3-1 (or the pseudogene TRBV3-2) and TRBJ2-7, with D maybe TRBD2 (5 bases). CDR1 and CDR2 from the germline V gene are LGHDT and YNNKEL (reference sequence). This CDR3 has 13 residues. V was cut by 7 bases and J by 6 bases, with 16 bases left in between. The CDR3 reads CASTNSGVGEQYF. The DNA for the CDR3 is TGTGCCAGCACCAATTCCGGGGTTGGCGAGCAGTACTTC.

The chain carries TRBV6-2 or TRBV6-3 and TRBJ2-7, with D maybe TRBD2 (5 bases). Per germline, CDR1 MNHEY and CDR2 SVGEGT. V dropped 5 bases and J dropped 13 bases, with 24 bases sitting between them. The CDR3 totals 14 residues. The DNA of the CDR3 is TGTGCCAGCAGTACCCCAGTAGCCACTAGAAGAAGATACTTC. Encoded protein: CASSTPVATRRRYF.

The rearrangement uses TRBV2 and TRBJ1-4, with D possibly matching TRBD1 (6 bases). Germline CDR1 reads SNHLY; CDR2 reads FYNNEI. Trimming left V 6 bases short and J 3 bases short, with 11 bases between. The CDR3 is 14 residues long. The CDR3 spells CASRKGGANEKLFF. DNA of the CDR3: TGTGCCAGCAGGAAAGGGGGTGCTAATGAAAAACTGTTTTTT.